Listed here are 4 T cell receptor beta chains from one sample, sequenced in a study of monozygotic twins with inflammatory bowel disease. TCRdb reprocessed the 5' RACE reads; each CDR3 protein has one entry and no DNA is given. The sample is made up of fewer than 350,000 distinct CDR3 sequences, and the top ten hold approximately 2% of it. The specimen sequenced was blood. Receptors originate from a human donor with ulcerative colitis or Crohn's disease, or a healthy co-twin of an affected twin (not recorded which).

CDR3 loop: CASSQSGSGVSYNEQFF. The rearrangement uses TRBV4-2 and TRBJ2-1; the TRBD2 assignment by TCRdb is unverifiable without DNA. This CDR3 contains 17 residues. Germline V CDR1 and CDR2: LGHNA, YNFKEQ.

The chain employs TRBV6-5 and TRBJ2-1; no DNA is available, so the TRBD2 call from TCRdb remains unchecked. Germline V gene lookup returns CDR1 MNHEY and CDR2 SVGAGI. The CDR3 has 16 residues. CDR3 amino acids: CASSYSPSGTANEQFF.

V usage is TRBV6-1 and J usage is TRBJ1-1; TCRdb's assignment of TRBD1 cannot be checked, as there is no DNA. Per the germline V gene, CDR1 is MNHNS and CDR2 is SASEGT. The CDR3 is made up of 19 amino acids. CDR3 in amino acids: CASSPQATSGTVRFLEAFF.

This chain uses TRBV7-3 with TRBJ1-1. Germline loops: CDR1 SGHTA, CDR2 FQGTGA. The CDR3 extends over 13 amino acids. CDR3 protein: CASSLMVNTEAFF.